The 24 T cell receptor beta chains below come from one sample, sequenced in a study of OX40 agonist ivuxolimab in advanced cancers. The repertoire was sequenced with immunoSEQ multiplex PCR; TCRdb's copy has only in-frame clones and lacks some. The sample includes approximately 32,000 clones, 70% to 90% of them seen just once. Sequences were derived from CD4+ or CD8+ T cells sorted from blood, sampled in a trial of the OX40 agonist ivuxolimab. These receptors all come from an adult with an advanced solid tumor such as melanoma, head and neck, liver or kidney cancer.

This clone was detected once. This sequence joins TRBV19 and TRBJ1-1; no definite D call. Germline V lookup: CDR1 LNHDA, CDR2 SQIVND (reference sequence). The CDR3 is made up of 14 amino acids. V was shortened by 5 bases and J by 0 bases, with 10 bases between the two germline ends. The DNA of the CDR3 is TGTGCCAGTAGTCTTGGACGGCTGAACACTGAAGCTTTCTTT. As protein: CASSLGRLNTEAFF.

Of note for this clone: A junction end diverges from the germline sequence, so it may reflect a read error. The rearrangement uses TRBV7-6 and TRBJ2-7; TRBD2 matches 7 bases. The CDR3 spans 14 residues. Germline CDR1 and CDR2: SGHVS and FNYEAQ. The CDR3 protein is CASSLADSSSEQYF. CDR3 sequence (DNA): TGTGCCAGCAGCCTAGCGGACTCAAGCTCCGAGCAGTACTTC.

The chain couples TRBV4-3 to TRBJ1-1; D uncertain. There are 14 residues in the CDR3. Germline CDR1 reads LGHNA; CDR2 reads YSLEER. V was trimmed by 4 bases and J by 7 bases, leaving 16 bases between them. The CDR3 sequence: CASSPFPDTFEAFF. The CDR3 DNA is TGCGCCAGCAGCCCTTTCCCTGACACGTTTGAAGCTTTCTTT.

The CDR3 nucleotides are TGTGCCAGCAGCGCGACGACCTTGGTTTTCTTT. This gives the protein CASSATTLVFF. V and J are TRBV25-1 and TRBJ1-1; no clear D. The CDR3 consists of 11 residues. Germline loops: CDR1 MGHDK, CDR2 SYGVNS. Trimming stripped 6 bases from V and 13 bases from J, with 15 bases between.

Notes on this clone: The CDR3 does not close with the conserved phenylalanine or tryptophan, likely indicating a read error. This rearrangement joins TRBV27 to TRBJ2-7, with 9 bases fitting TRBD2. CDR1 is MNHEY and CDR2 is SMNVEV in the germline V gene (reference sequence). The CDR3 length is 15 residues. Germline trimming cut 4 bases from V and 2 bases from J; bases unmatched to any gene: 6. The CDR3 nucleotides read TGTGCCAGCAGTTCTAGCGGGGCCTGGACCTACGAGCAGTACCTC. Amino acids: CASSSSGAWTYEQYL.

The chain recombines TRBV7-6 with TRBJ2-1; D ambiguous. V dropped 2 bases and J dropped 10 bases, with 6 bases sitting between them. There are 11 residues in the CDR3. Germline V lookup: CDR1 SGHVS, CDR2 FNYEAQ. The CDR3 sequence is CASSLSAEQFF. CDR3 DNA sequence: TGTGCCAGCAGCTTAAGCGCAGAGCAGTTCTTC.

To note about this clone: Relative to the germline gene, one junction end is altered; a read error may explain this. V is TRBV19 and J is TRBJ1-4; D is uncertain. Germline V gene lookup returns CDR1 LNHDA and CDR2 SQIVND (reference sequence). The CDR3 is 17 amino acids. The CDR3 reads CASSMVSDLRTNEILFF. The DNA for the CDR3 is TGTGCCAGTAGTATGGTTTCAGATCTCCGAACTAATGAAATACTGTTTTTT.

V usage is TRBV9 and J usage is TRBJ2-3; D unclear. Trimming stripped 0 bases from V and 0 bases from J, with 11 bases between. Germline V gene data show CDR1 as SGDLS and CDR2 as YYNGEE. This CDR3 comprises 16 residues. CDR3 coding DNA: TGTGCCAGCAGCGTAGGCCCTGTGATAAGCACAGATACGCAGTATTTT. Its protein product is CASSVGPVISTDTQYF.

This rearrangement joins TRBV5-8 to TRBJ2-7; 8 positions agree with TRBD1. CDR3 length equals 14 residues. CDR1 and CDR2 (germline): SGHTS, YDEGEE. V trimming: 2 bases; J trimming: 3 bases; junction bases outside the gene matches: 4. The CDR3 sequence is CASSFGTGDYEQYF. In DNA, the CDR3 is TGTGCCAGCAGCTTTGGGACAGGCGACTACGAGCAGTACTTC.

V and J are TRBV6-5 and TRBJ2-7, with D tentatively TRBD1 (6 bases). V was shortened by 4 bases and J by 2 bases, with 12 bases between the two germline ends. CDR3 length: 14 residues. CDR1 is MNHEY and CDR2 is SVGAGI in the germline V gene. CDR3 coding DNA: TGTGCCAGCAGTTCCAGACAGGAGACCTACGAGCAGTACTTC. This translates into CASSSRQETYEQYF.

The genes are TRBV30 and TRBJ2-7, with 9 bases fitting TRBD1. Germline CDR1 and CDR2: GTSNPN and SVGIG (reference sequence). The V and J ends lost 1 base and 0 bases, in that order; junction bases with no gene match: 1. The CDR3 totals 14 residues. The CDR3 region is CAWSAGQGSYEQYF. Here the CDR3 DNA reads TGTGCCTGGAGTGCGGGACAGGGCTCCTACGAGCAGTACTTC.

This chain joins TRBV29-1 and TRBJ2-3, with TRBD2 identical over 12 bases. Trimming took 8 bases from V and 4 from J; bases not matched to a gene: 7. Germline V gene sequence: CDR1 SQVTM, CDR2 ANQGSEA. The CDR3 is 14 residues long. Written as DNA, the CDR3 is TGCAGCCTAACTAGCGGGGGGAATTCAGATACGCAGTATTTT. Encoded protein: CSLTSGGNSDTQYF.

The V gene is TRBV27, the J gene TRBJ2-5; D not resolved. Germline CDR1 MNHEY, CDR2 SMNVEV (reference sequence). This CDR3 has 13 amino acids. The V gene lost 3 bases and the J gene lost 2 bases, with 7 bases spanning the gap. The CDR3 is CASSFHSQETQYF. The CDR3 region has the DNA TGTGCCAGCAGTTTTCACAGTCAAGAGACCCAGTACTTC.

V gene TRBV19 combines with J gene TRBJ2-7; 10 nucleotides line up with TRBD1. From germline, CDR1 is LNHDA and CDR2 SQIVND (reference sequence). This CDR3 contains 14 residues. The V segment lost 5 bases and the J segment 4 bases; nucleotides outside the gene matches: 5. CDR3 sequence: CASSPGDRGYEQYF. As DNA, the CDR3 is TGTGCCAGTAGTCCCGGGGACAGGGGATACGAGCAGTACTTC. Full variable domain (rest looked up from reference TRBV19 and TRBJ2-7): DGGITQSPKYLFRKEGQNVTLSCEQNLNHDAMYWYRQDPGQGLRLIYYSQIVNDFQKGDIAEGYSVSREKKESFPLTVTSAQKNPTAFYLCASSPGDRGYEQYFGPGTRLTVT.

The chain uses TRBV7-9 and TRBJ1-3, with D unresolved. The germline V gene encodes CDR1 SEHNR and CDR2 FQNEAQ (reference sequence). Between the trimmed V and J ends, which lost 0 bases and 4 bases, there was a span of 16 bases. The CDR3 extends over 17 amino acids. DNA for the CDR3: TGTGCCAGCAGCTTAGCGAGAAACCTCCAAGCGGGAAACACCATATATTTT. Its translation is CASSLARNLQAGNTIYF.

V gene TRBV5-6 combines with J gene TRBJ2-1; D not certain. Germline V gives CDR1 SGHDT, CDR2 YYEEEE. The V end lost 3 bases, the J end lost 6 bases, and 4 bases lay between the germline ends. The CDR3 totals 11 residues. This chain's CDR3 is CASSSLNEQFF. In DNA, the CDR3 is TGTGCCAGCAGCTCCCTCAATGAGCAGTTCTTC.

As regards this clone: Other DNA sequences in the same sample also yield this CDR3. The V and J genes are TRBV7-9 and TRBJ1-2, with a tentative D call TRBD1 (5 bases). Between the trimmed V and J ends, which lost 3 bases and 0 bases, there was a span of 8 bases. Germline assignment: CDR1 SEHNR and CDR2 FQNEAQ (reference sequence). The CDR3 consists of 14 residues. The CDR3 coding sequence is TGTGCCAGCAGCTTTGGGGGAGCTAACTATGGCTACACCTTC. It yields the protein CASSFGGANYGYTF.

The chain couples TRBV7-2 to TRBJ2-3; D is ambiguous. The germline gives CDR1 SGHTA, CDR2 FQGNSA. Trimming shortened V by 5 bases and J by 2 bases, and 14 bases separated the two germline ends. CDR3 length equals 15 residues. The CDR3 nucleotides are TGTGCCAGCAGCGTACAGATAACCGTCACAGATACGCAGTATTTT. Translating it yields CASSVQITVTDTQYF.

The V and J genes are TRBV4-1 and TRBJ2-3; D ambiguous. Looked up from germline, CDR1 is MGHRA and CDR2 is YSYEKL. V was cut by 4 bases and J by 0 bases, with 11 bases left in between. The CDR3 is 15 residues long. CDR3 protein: CASSLKHGSTDTQYF. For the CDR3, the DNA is TGCGCCAGCAGCCTCAAGCACGGTAGCACAGATACGCAGTATTTT.

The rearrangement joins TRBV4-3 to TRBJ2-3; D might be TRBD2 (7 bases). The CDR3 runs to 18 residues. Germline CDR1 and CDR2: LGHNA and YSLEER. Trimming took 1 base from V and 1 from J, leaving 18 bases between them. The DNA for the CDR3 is TGCGCCAGCAGCCAAGCCCCCGGGGGGCTAGCGGGCACAGATACGCAGTATTTT. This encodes CASSQAPGGLAGTDTQYF.

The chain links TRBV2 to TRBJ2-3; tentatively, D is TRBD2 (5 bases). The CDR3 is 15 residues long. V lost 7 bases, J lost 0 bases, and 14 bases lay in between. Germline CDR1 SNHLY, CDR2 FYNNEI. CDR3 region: CASIPAAYSTDTQYF. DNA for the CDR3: TGTGCCAGCATCCCAGCGGCCTATAGCACAGATACGCAGTATTTT. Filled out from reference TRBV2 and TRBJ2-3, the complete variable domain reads EPEVTQTPSHQVTQMGQEVILRCVPISNHLYFYWYRQILGQKVEFLVSFYNNEISEKSEIFDDQFSVERPDGSNFTLKIRSTKLEDSAMYFCASIPAAYSTDTQYFGPGTRLTVL.

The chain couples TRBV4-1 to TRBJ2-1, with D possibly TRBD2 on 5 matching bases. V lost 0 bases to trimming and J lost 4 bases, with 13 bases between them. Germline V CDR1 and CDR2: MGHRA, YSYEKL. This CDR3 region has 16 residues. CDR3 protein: CASSQDQTDWYNEQFF. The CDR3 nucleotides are TGCGCCAGCAGCCAAGATCAAACGGACTGGTACAATGAGCAGTTCTTC.

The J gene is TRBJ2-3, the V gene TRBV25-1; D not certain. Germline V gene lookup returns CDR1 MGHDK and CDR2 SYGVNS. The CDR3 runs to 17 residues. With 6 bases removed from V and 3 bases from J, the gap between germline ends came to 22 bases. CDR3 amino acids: CASSPRPVGLDTDTQYF. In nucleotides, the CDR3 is TGTGCCAGCAGCCCTCGCCCGGTAGGGCTCGATACAGATACGCAGTATTTT.

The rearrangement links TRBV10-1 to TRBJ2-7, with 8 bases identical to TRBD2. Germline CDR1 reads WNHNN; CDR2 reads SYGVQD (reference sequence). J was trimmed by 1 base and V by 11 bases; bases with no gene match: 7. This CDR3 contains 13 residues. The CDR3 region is CACPRGASYEQYF. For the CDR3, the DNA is TGCGCCTGCCCGCGGGGGGCGTCCTACGAGCAGTACTTC.